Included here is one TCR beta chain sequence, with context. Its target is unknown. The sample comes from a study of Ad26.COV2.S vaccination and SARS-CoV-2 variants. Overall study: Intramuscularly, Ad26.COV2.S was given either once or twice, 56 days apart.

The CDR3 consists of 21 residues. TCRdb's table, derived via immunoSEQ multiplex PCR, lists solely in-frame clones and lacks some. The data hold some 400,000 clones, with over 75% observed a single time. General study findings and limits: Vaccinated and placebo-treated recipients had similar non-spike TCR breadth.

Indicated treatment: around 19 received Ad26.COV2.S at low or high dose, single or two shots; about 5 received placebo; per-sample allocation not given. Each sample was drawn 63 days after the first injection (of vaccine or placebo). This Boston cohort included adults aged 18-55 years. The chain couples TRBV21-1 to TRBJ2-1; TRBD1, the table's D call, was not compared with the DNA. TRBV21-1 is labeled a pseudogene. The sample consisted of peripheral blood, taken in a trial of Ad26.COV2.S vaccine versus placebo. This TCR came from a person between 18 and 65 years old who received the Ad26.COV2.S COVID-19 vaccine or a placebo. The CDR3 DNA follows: TGTGCCAGCAGCAGAACGGGCGAGATCCGGGACAGTTATTTTCTCTACAATGAGCAGTTCTTC. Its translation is CASSRTGEIRDSYFLYNEQFF.